The source of this T cell receptor (beta chain) is a study of read filtering for tumor transcriptome and immune sequencing. Study background: Per sample, TCR-region reads ranged about 3.5 to 11 million by IR-seq, roughly 80 to 1273 by RNA-seq. Study-level findings and limits: RNA-seq captured clonotypes less deeply and reliably than IR-seq.

The CDR3 extends over 14 amino acids. Looked up from germline, CDR1 is MGHRA and CDR2 is YSYEKL. From approximately 400 ng of RNA, a library with molecular barcoded alpha/delta and beta/gamma adaptors was made. TCRdb ran MiXCR on the reads and lists one entry per CDR3 protein. This sample has more than 12,000 distinct CDR3 sequences, with roughly 21% found just once. A few counts support this clonotype. The antigen is unknown. The junction does not match germline at one end; this may be a read error. Sequencing used a population of CD138-negative cells sorted from bone marrow. This chain uses TRBV4-1 with TRBJ2-7; D call uncertain. This clonotype originated in a donor at least 40 years old with multiple myeloma. The CDR3 coding sequence is TGCGCCAGCAGCCAATATCTTGTTGCCTACGTGCAGTACTTC. Translating it yields CASSQYLVAYVQYF.